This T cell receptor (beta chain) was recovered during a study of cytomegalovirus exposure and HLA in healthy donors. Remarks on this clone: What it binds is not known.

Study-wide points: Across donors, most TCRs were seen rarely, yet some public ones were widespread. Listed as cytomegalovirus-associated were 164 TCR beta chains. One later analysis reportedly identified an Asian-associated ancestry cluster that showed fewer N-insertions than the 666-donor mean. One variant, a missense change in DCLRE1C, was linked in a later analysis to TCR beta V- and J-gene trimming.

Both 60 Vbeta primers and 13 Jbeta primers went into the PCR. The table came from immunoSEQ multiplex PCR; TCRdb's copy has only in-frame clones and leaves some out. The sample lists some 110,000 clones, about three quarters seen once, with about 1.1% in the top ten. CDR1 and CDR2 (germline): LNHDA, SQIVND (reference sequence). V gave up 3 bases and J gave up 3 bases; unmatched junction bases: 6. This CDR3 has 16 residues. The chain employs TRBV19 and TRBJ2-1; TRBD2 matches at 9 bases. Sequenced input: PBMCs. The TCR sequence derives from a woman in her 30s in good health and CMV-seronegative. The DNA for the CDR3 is TGTGCCAGTAGTATGATAGCGGGAGACGTCTACAATGAGCAGTTCTTC. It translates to CASSMIAGDVYNEQFF.